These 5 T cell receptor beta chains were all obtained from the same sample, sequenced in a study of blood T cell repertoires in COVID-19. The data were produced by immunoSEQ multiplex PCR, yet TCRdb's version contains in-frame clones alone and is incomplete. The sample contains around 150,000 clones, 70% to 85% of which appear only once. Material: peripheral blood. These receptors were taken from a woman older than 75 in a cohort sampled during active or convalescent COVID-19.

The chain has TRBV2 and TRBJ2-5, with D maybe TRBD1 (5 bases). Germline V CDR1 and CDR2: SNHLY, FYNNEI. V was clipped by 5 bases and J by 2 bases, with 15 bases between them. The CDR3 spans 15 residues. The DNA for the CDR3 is TGTGCCAGCAGTCTGACCAGACAGCTTCAAGAGACCCAGTACTTC. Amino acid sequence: CASSLTRQLQETQYF.

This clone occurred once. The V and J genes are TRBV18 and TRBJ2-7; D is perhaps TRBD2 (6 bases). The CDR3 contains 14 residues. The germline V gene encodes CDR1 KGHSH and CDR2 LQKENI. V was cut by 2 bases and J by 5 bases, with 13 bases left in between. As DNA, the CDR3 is TGTGCCAGCTCACCAGGGACTTTATCCCACGAGCAGTACTTC. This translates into CASSPGTLSHEQYF.

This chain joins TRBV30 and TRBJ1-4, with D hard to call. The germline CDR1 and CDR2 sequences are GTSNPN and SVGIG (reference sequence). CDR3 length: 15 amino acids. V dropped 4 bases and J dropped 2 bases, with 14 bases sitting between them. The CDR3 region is CAWNRRPGTNEKLFF. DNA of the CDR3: TGTGCCTGGAATCGCCGGCCAGGTACTAATGAAAAACTGTTTTTT.

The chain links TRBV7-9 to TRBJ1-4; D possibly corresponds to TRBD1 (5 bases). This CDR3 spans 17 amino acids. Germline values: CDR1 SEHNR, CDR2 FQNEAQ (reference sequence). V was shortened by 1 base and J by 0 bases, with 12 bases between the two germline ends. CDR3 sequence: CASSLGGRGTTNEKLFF. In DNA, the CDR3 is TGTGCCAGCAGCTTAGGAGGGAGGGGCACAACTAATGAAAAACTGTTTTTT.

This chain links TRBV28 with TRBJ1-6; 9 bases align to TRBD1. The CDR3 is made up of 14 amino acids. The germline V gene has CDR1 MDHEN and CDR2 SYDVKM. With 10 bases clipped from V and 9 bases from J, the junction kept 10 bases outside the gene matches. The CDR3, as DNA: TGTGCCACCCGGGGGGGACAGGGTGGTTCACCCCTCCACTTT. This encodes CATRGGQGGSPLHF.